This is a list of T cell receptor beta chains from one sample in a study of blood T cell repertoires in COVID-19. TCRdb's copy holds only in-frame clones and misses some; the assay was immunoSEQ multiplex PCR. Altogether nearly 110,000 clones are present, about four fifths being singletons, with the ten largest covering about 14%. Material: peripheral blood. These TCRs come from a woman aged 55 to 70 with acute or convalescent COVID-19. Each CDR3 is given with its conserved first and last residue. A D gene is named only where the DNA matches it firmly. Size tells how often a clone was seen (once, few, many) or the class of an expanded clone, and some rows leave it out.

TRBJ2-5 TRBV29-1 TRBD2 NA CSVPGLAMAQETQYF TGCAGCGTCCCGGGACTAGCAATGGCCCAAGAGACCCAGTACTTC
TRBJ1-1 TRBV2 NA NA CASRIFGHIDEAFF TGTGCCAGCAGAATCTTCGGACATATTGATGAAGCTTTCTTT
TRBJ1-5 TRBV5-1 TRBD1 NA CASSLMTGGGEPQHF TGCGCCAGCAGCCTAATGACAGGGGGGGGAGAGCCCCAGCATTTT
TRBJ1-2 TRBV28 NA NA CASSLAGRDGYTF TGTGCCAGCAGTTTAGCAGGGAGGGATGGCTACACCTTC
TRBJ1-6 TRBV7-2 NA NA CASSLGGGDSSPLHF TGTGCCAGCAGCTTAGGCGGGGGGGATAGTTCACCCCTCCACTTT
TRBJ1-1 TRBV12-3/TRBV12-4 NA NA CASSSREDTEAFF TGTGCCAGCAGTTCCAGGGAGGACACTGAAGCTTTCTTT
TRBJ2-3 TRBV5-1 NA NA CASSLELEGPNTQYF TGCGCCAGCAGCCTTGAATTGGAGGGGCCGAATACGCAGTATTTT
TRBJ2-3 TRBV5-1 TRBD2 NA CASSLKGLAGGTTDTQYF TGCGCCAGCAGCCTAAAAGGACTAGCGGGGGGTACCACAGATACGCAGTATTTT
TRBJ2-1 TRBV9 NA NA CASSVATSLAYNEQFF TGTGCCAGCAGCGTAGCCACGTCGCTAGCCTACAATGAGCAGTTCTTC
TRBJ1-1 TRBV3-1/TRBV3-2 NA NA CASSPGDTEAFF TGTGCCAGCAGCCCAGGGGACACTGAAGCTTTCTTT
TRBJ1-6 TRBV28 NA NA CASRLGLGDSPLHF TGTGCCAGCAGGCTGGGGCTCGGTGATTCACCCCTCCACTTT
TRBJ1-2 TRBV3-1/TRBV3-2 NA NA CASSPSRQGVYTF TGTGCCAGCAGCCCTTCCCGGCAGGGTGTCTACACCTTC
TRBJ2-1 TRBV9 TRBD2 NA CASSVTVGRTSGRNEQFF TGTGCCAGCAGCGTAACAGTGGGGAGGACTAGCGGGAGAAATGAGCAGTTCTTC
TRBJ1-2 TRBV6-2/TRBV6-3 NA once CASSRDTAYGYTF TGTGCCAGCAGTCGGGACACCGCCTATGGCTACACCTTC
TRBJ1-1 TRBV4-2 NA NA CASSQGLHPNTEAFF TGTGCCAGCAGCCAAGGGCTCCACCCGAACACTGAAGCTTTCTTT
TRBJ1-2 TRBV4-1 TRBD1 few CASSQVFGTALSNYGYTF TGCGCCAGCAGCCAAGTGTTCGGGACAGCTCTTTCTAACTATGGCTACACCTTC
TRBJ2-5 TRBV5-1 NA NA CASSETFGSEETQYF TGCGCCAGCAGCGAGACTTTCGGCAGCGAAGAGACCCAGTACTTC
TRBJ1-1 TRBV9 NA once CASSLHSGELTEAFF TGTGCCAGCAGCCTTCACTCAGGGGAGTTGACTGAAGCTTTCTTT
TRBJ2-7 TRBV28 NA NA CASSRPGLWDEQYF TGTGCCAGCAGTAGACCGGGACTGTGGGACGAGCAGTACTTC
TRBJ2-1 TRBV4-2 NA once CASSQDLNGVNNEQFF TGTGCCAGCAGCCAAGATCTTAACGGGGTTAACAATGAGCAGTTCTTC
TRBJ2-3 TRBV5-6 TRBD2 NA CASSRGLGDTQYF TGTGCCAGCAGCCGAGGACTAGGAGATACGCAGTATTTT
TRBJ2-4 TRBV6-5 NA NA CASSYSKMGPRGIQYF TGTGCCAGCAGTTACTCGAAGATGGGGCCGCGTGGCATTCAGTACTTC
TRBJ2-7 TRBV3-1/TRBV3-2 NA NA CASSLMTDVSYEQYF TGTGCCAGCAGCCTGATGACTGACGTTTCCTACGAGCAGTACTTC
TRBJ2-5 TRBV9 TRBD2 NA CASSLGRGGASETQYF TGTGCCAGCAGCCTTGGGCGCGGGGGGGCGTCTGAGACCCAGTACTTC
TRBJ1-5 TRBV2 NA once CASKQGNSNQPQHF TGTGCCAGTAAACAGGGAAATAGCAATCAGCCCCAGCATTTT
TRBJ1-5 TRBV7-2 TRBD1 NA CASSLGGTGGNQPQHF TGTGCCAGCAGCTTAGGTGGGACAGGGGGCAATCAGCCCCAGCATTTT
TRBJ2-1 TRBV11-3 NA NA CASSLASSQNEQFF TGTGCCAGCAGCTTAGCGTCTAGCCAGAATGAGCAGTTCTTC
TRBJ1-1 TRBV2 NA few CASSESSGGYRAEAFF TGTGCCAGCAGTGAATCCTCGGGAGGGTATCGCGCTGAAGCTTTCTTT
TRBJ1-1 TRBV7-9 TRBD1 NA CASTPRGQGFLSEAFF TGTGCCAGCACCCCCAGAGGACAGGGGTTTTTGTCTGAAGCTTTCTTT
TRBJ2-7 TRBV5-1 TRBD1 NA CASSLHRGDEQYF TGCGCCAGCAGCTTGCACAGGGGCGACGAGCAGTACTTC
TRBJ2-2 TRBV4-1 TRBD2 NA CASSQQPTSGGEGELFF TGCGCCAGCAGCCAACAACCTACTAGCGGGGGTGAAGGGGAGCTGTTTTTT
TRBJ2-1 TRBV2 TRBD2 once CASRARTSGGANEQFF TGTGCCAGCAGAGCAAGGACTAGCGGGGGGGCCAATGAGCAGTTCTTC
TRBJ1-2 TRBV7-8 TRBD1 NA CASSLRTGKVANYGYTF TGTGCCAGCAGCCTCAGGACAGGGAAGGTGGCTAACTATGGCTACACCTTC
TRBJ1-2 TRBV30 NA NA CAWSEGADGNYGYTF TGTGCCTGGAGTGAAGGGGCGGACGGGAACTATGGCTACACCTTC
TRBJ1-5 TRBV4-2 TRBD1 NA CASSHGQGGPQHF TGTGCCAGCAGCCATGGACAGGGAGGCCCCCAGCATTTT
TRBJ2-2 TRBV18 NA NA CASSFDTTNTGELFF TGTGCCAGCTCTTTTGACACCACGAACACCGGGGAGCTGTTTTTT
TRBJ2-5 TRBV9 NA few CASSPQDLGGTQYF TGTGCCAGCAGCCCCCAGGACTTAGGGGGGACCCAGTACTTC
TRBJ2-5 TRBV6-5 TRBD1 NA CASSYQTGAQETQYF TGTGCCAGCAGTTACCAGACAGGGGCTCAAGAGACCCAGTACTTC
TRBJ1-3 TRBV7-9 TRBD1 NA CASSSPGTGGGNTIYF TGTGCCAGCAGCTCCCCCGGGACAGGGGGAGGAAACACCATATATTTT
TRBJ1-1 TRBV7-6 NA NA CASSLVTVGTEAFF TGTGCCAGCAGCTTAGTAACGGTCGGCACTGAAGCTTTCTTT
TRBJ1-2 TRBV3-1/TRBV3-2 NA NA CASSQASTGYGYTF TGTGCCAGCAGCCAAGCGAGCACAGGTTATGGCTACACCTTC
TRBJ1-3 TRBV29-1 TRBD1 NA CSAWDRARGNTIYF TGCAGCGCTTGGGACAGGGCGAGGGGAAACACCATATATTTT
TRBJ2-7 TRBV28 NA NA CASSIEVGEIREQYF TGTGCCAGCAGTATAGAGGTAGGCGAGATCCGGGAGCAGTACTTC